These 26 T cell receptor beta chains share one sample of origin, sequenced in a study of T cell responses to AZD1222 COVID-19 vaccine. TCRdb's copy holds only in-frame clones and misses some; the assay was immunoSEQ multiplex PCR. The sample carries approximately 90,000 clones, roughly nine tenths recorded once. Source: peripheral blood, taken on day 0 of AZD1222 vaccination. These receptors were collected from an adult in good health.

The chain uses TRBV29-1 and TRBJ1-2; no definite D call. Looked up from germline, CDR1 is SQVTM and CDR2 is ANQGSEA. The length of the CDR3 is 13 residues. V lost 4 bases, J lost 8 bases, and 17 bases lay in between. The CDR3 here is CSVALGVSSGYTF. The DNA of the CDR3 is TGCAGCGTTGCTCTTGGGGTGTCGAGCGGCTACACCTTC.

This chain joins TRBV27 and TRBJ2-3, with a possible D match to TRBD1 (6 bases). Trimming pared 2 bases from V and 3 bases from J, leaving 6 bases between. The CDR3 length is 13 residues. Germline V CDR1 and CDR2: MNHEY, SMNVEV (reference sequence). In nucleotides, the CDR3 is TGTGCCAGCAGTTTAAGGGGGACAGATACGCAGTATTTT. It yields the protein CASSLRGTDTQYF.

This clone came up once. CDR3 loop: CASSLDVLYQPQHF. In DNA, the CDR3 is TGTGCCAGCAGCTTAGATGTGCTCTATCAGCCCCAGCATTTT. The chain employs TRBV7-2 and TRBJ1-5; no firm D call. The length of the CDR3 is 14 residues. V lost 1 base and J lost 5, with 9 bases in between. CDR1 is SGHTA, CDR2 FQGNSA, per germline.

The gene calls are TRBV5-1 and TRBJ2-1; 7 positions match TRBD1. Germline values: CDR1 SGHRS, CDR2 YFSETQ. The ends lost 4 bases at V and 6 bases at J; junction bases unmatched: 7. The CDR3 is made up of 14 amino acids. CDR3 region: CASSLGQLLNEQFF. CDR3 coding DNA: TGCGCCAGCAGCCTGGGACAGCTACTCAATGAGCAGTTCTTC.

The chain combines TRBV2 with TRBJ2-6, with D perhaps TRBD2 (6 bases). The V gene's germline CDR1 is SNHLY and CDR2 FYNNEI. The CDR3 is 17 residues long. Trimming pared 6 bases from V and 0 bases from J, leaving 15 bases between. CDR3 region: CASRERVLRSGANVLTF. For the CDR3, the DNA is TGTGCCAGCAGGGAGCGGGTTTTGCGCTCTGGGGCCAACGTCCTGACTTTC. The full variable domain, with the rest looked up from reference TRBV2 and TRBJ2-6, is EPEVTQTPSHQVTQMGQEVILRCVPISNHLYFYWYRQILGQKVEFLVSFYNNEISEKSEIFDDQFSVERPDGSNFTLKIRSTKLEDSAMYFCASRERVLRSGANVLTFGAGSRLTVL.

The chain is built from TRBV6-1 and TRBJ1-4; a weak D match, TRBD1 (6 bases). Trimming shortened V by 0 bases and J by 8 bases, and 16 bases separated the two germline ends. CDR1 is MNHNS, CDR2 SASEGT, per germline. CDR3 length: 16 residues. CDR3 DNA sequence: TGTGCCAGCAGTGAAGCGCGGGGAGGGGGAAGAGAAAAACTGTTTTTT. As protein: CASSEARGGGREKLFF.

V usage is TRBV7-2 and J usage is TRBJ1-1; TRBD1 matches 7 bases. This CDR3 comprises 16 residues. Germline CDR1 is SGHTA and CDR2 is FQGNSA. J lost 4 bases, V lost 2 bases, and 10 bases had no gene match. The CDR3 spells CASSLPPDRVVTEAFF. CDR3 DNA sequence: TGTGCCAGCAGCTTACCCCCCGACAGGGTCGTCACTGAAGCTTTCTTT.

This rearrangement joins TRBV5-8 to TRBJ2-5; possibly TRBD1 for D (5 bases). V was clipped by 0 bases and J by 2 bases, with 8 bases between them. The CDR3 has 14 amino acids. The germline V gene encodes CDR1 SGHTS and CDR2 YDEGEE. CDR3: CASSLGGRQETQYF. The DNA of the CDR3 is TGTGCCAGCAGCTTGGGGGGCCGACAAGAGACCCAGTACTTC. The full variable domain, with the rest looked up from reference TRBV5-8 and TRBJ2-5, is EAGVTQSPTHLIKTRGQQATLRCSPISGHTSVYWYQQALGLGLQFLLWYDEGEERNRGNFPPRFSGRQFPNYSSELNVNALELEDSALYLCASSLGGRQETQYFGPGTRLLVL.

The rearrangement uses TRBV11-2 and TRBJ2-1; possibly TRBD1 for D (5 bases). Trimming removed 6 bases at V and 4 bases at J, with 22 bases between. This CDR3 spans 17 amino acids. Germline V gives CDR1 SGHAT, CDR2 FQNNGV. The CDR3 is CASSPQSGADAYNEQFF. DNA for the CDR3: TGTGCCAGCAGTCCTCAAAGTGGGGCCGACGCATACAATGAGCAGTTCTTC.

The V call is TRBV7-9, the J call TRBJ2-7, with D possibly matching TRBD1 (6 bases). V was shortened by 4 bases and J by 2 bases, with 9 bases between the two germline ends. The CDR3 spans 13 residues. Germline V gene sequence: CDR1 SEHNR, CDR2 FQNEAQ (reference sequence). This chain's CDR3 is CASSSGQPYEQYF. The CDR3 DNA reads TGTGCCAGCAGCTCCGGACAGCCCTACGAGCAGTACTTC.

This chain uses TRBV5-1 with TRBJ1-2; no clear D gene. The V end lost 0 bases, the J end lost 0 bases, and 18 bases lay between the germline ends. The germline gives CDR1 SGHRS, CDR2 YFSETQ. The CDR3 is 18 amino acids. The CDR3 nucleotides are TGCGCCAGCAGCTTGGCCGGTGGGAGCAGTTGGTCTAACTATGGCTACACCTTC. This encodes CASSLAGGSSWSNYGYTF.

The gene calls are TRBV5-1 and TRBJ2-2; a weak D match, TRBD1 (6 bases). There are 15 residues in the CDR3. The V end lost 1 base, the J end lost 3 bases, and 10 bases lay between the germline ends. Germline values: CDR1 SGHRS, CDR2 YFSETQ. CDR3 in DNA: TGCGCCAGCAGCTTGTCTGGACAGCACACCGGGGAGCTGTTTTTT. It translates to CASSLSGQHTGELFF.

The chain carries TRBV2 and TRBJ1-6; 8 nucleotides line up with TRBD1. The CDR3 spans 14 residues. Germline V gene lookup returns CDR1 SNHLY and CDR2 FYNNEI. The trim removed 1 base at V and 10 bases at J, leaving 3 bases unmatched. The CDR3 sequence: CASSEGRGQSPLHF. The CDR3 nucleotides are TGTGCCAGCAGTGAAGGCAGGGGGCAATCACCCCTCCACTTT.

The chain uses TRBV5-1 and TRBJ2-5; TRBD1 is a possible D gene (6 bases). CDR3 size: 21 residues. CDR1 is SGHRS and CDR2 is YFSETQ in the germline V gene. Deletions cut 0 bases from V and 2 bases from J, with 29 bases between. The CDR3 DNA sequence: TGCGCCAGCAGCTTGGTACGGGACCAGGGGATTGGAGCATATCGGCAAGAGACCCAGTACTTC. Translating gives CASSLVRDQGIGAYRQETQYF.

This chain links TRBV10-3 with TRBJ2-3; 9 nucleotides line up with TRBD2. Germline-derived CDR1 and CDR2 are ENHRY and SYGVKD. The CDR3 extends over 17 amino acids. V was clipped by 10 bases and J by 2 bases; unmatched bases: 16. The DNA for the CDR3 is TGTGCCACCCTGCCCAGCGGGGGGCCCACCTTCACAGATACGCAGTATTTT. Protein product: CATLPSGGPTFTDTQYF.

The chain uses TRBV28 and TRBJ1-5; possible D gene TRBD1, 5 bases. The ends were cut back, 1 base at V and 7 bases at J, with 8 bases in the middle. From germline, CDR1 is MDHEN and CDR2 SYDVKM. CDR3 length: 13 residues. The CDR3 bases are TGTGCCAGCAGTTTATTTGGGGGACAGCCCCAGCATTTT. This gives the protein CASSLFGGQPQHF.

The chain links TRBV10-3 to TRBJ2-2; no clear D gene. The CDR3 has 11 residues. Trimming pared 5 bases from V and 5 bases from J, leaving 3 bases between. Per germline, CDR1 ENHRY and CDR2 SYGVKD. The CDR3 DNA sequence: TGTGCCATCAGTAGAACCGGGGAGCTGTTTTTT. Protein: CAISRTGELFF.

The CDR3 here is CASSLQGERDTEAFF. The CDR3 DNA is TGCGCCAGCAGCTTGCAGGGGGAGAGGGACACTGAAGCTTTCTTT. The V call is TRBV5-1, the J call TRBJ1-1; 7 bases are shared with TRBD1. The CDR3 is 15 amino acids. V lost 1 base and J lost 3; bases outside the gene matches: 6. Germline assignment: CDR1 SGHRS and CDR2 YFSETQ.

This clone appeared a single time. The J gene is TRBJ2-5, the V gene TRBV7-3; 8 nucleotides match TRBD2. There are 15 residues in the CDR3. Trimming removed 5 bases from V and 1 base from J; junction bases left unmatched: 6. Germline V gene data show CDR1 as SGHTA and CDR2 as FQGTGA. Here the CDR3 reads CASSPGGGRQETQYF. The CDR3 region has the DNA TGTGCCAGCAGCCCCGGGGGGGGACGCCAAGAGACCCAGTACTTC.

The chain links TRBV5-1 to TRBJ2-5; 7 bases map to TRBD2. With 0 bases clipped from V and 5 bases from J, the junction kept 10 bases outside the gene matches. The germline CDR1 and CDR2 sequences are SGHRS and YFSETQ. The CDR3 spans 16 residues. As DNA, the CDR3 is TGCGCCAGCAGCTTGGAGCGAACGACTAGCAGGGAGACCCAGTACTTC. Amino acids: CASSLERTTSRETQYF.

The chain is built from TRBV3-1 (or the pseudogene TRBV3-2) and TRBJ2-1; 13 nucleotides align to TRBD2. The junction had 7 bases not matched to a gene; V was cut back by 6 bases and J by 8 bases. Germline-derived CDR1 and CDR2 are LGHDT and YNNKEL (reference sequence). This CDR3 has 15 residues. The CDR3 region is CASRGTTSGRHEQFF. DNA for the CDR3: TGTGCCAGCAGGGGCACGACTAGCGGGAGGCATGAGCAGTTCTTC.

The genes are TRBV2 and TRBJ2-3; D might be TRBD2 (6 bases). Germline V lookup: CDR1 SNHLY, CDR2 FYNNEI. The length of the CDR3 is 13 residues. Trimming removed 6 bases at V and 6 bases at J, with 13 bases between. The CDR3 sequence: CASRPSVGDTQYF. Here the CDR3 DNA reads TGTGCCAGCAGGCCTAGCGTCGGGGATACGCAGTATTTT.

The rearrangement uses TRBV5-1 and TRBJ2-2, with 7 bases that match TRBD2. Germline assignment: CDR1 SGHRS and CDR2 YFSETQ. J was trimmed by 5 bases and V by 1 base; bases with no gene match: 5. This CDR3 comprises 15 residues. CDR3 residues: CASSLKRGTTGELFF. DNA for the CDR3: TGCGCCAGCAGCTTGAAGCGGGGTACGACCGGGGAGCTGTTTTTT.

This chain links TRBV7-8 with TRBJ2-5; D gene ambiguous. V was shortened by 1 base and J by 6 bases, with 12 bases between the two germline ends. The CDR3 totals 14 residues. Germline CDR1 and CDR2: SGHVS and FQNEAQ. The CDR3 coding sequence is TGTGCCAGCAGCTTAGGAGAGGTTGGGCAGACCCAGTACTTC. Translation gives CASSLGEVGQTQYF.

V usage is TRBV19 and J usage is TRBJ2-7; TRBD2 agrees at 10 bases. CDR1 is LNHDA and CDR2 is SQIVND in the germline V gene (reference sequence). The CDR3 totals 14 residues. Trimming removed 6 bases from V and 7 bases from J; junction bases left unmatched: 9. This CDR3 is CASRATSGIREQYF. CDR3 sequence (DNA): TGTGCCAGTAGGGCCACTAGCGGGATAAGGGAGCAGTACTTC.

The chain employs TRBV6-2 or TRBV6-3 and TRBJ1-2; 8 bases agree with TRBD1. J gave up 6 bases and V 2 bases, and 2 bases lay outside the gene matches. Per germline, CDR1 MNHEY and CDR2 SVGEGT. This CDR3 contains 13 residues. CDR3 loop: CASSYVGQDGYTF. The CDR3, as DNA: TGTGCCAGCAGTTACGTGGGACAGGATGGCTACACCTTC.